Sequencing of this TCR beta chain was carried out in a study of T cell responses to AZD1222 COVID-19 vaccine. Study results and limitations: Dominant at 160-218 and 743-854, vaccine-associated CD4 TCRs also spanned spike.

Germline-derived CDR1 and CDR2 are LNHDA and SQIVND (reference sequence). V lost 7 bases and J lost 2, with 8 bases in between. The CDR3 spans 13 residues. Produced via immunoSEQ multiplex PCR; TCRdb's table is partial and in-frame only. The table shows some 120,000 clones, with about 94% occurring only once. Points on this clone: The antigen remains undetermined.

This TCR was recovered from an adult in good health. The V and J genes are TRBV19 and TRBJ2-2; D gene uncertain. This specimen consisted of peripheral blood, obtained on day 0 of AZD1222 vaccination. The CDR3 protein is CASKRHNTGELFF. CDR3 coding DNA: TGTGCCAGTAAGAGACACAACACCGGGGAGCTGTTTTTT.